Sequencing of this T cell receptor (beta chain) was carried out in a study of blood T cell repertoires in COVID-19. As originally analysed: It was from reference gene primer amplification that nucleated cell counts were estimated. Data came from immunoSEQ multiplex PCR; TCRdb stores just in-frame clones and leaves some out. V and J calls and clone size are those listed in that table; D and trimming were worked out from the DNA. This sample has 300,000 to 400,000 clones; 91% occur once, and the top ten carry less than 3.5%. The material sequenced was peripheral blood. The sequence came from a woman aged 18 to 35 who had recovered from COVID-19.

For the CDR3, the DNA is TGTGCCACCAGTGATCCCCATAACTACAACAATGAGCAGTTCTTC. This translates into CATSDPHNYNNEQFF. The chain recombines TRBV24-1 with TRBJ2-1, with D hard to call. CDR3 length: 15 residues. Trimming pared 3 bases from V and 5 bases from J, leaving 13 bases between. CDR1 is KGHDR and CDR2 is SFDVKD in the germline V gene.